The sequence of this T cell receptor beta chain was determined in a study of T-cell reconstitution after alpha-beta-depleted transplantation in children. Construction of the TCRbeta library involved unique molecular identifiers. TCRdb itself ran the PCR reads through MiXCR, one entry per CDR3 protein. The table records approximately 290,000 distinct CDR3 sequences, more than 9% of them present only once. CDR1 is DFQATT and CDR2 is SNEGSKA in the germline V gene (reference sequence). The CDR3 covers 15 residues. The ends lost 2 bases at V and 5 bases at J; junction bases unmatched: 9. General study findings and limits: It was newly produced T cells that mostly accounted for T-cell counts and diversity one year after transplant. Alpha-beta T cells present about two months after transplant were reported to originate from several hundred expanded graft clones. Recipient T cells and thymic progenitors that survived were the source of the high TCRbeta diversity seen at day 60 in some patients.

At least ten counts were recorded for this clonotype. The antigen remains undetermined. The chain is built from TRBV20-1 and TRBJ2-1; 7 bases are shared with TRBD2. Sequences were derived from peripheral blood, sampled 180 days after TCRalphabeta/CD19-depleted stem cell transplant. This TCR came from a male patient aged 2 to 9 who had a stem cell transplant for chronic granulomatous disease, so the T cells may come from the graft donor. CDR3 nucleotide sequence: TGCAGTGCTAGACCCTTGGCGGGAGTGAACAATGAGCAGTTCTTC. Encoded protein: CSARPLAGVNNEQFF.